The clone carrying this T cell receptor beta chain was counted between two and nine times. The entry originates in a study of identical twins. The CDR3 is 15 amino acids. Germline V CDR1 and CDR2: MDHEN, SYDVKM. V lost 10 bases and J lost 2; bases outside the gene matches: 10. MiXCR, applied by TCRdb to the 5' RACE reads, yields one record per CDR3 protein. The sample has about 890,000 distinct CDR3 sequences, around an eighth seen once. These data also featured in a second study, about yellow fever vaccine responses in identical twins.

The J gene is TRBJ1-1, the V gene TRBV28, with 10 nucleotides matching TRBD1. The sequenced material came from PBMCs. The clonotype comes from a woman aged 18-29 years in good health. The CDR3 sequence: CATWDRGFRNTEAFF. CDR3 DNA: TGTGCCACTTGGGACAGGGGATTCCGAAACACTGAAGCTTTCTTT. Full variable domain (missing parts from reference TRBV28 and TRBJ1-1): DVKVTQSSRYLVKRTGEKVFLECVQDMDHENMFWYRQDPGLGLRLIYFSYDVKMKEKGDIPEGYSVSREKKERFSLILESASTNQTSMYLCATWDRGFRNTEAFFGQGTRLTVV.